Listed here are 25 T cell receptor beta chains from one sample, sequenced in a study of blood T cell repertoires in COVID-19 (dated by TCRdb to 2018 to 2021). The library relied on the immunoSEQ multiplex PCR assay. Held by TCRdb, this immuneACCESS table contains in-frame sequences only and omits some clones. Under half of the omission traces to an unresolved V gene where checked; the cause of the rest is unknown. The sample contains about 210,000 clones, about 83% of them found a single time. Around 5% of the sample belongs to the ten largest clones. Sequencing was carried out using PBMCs or T cells enriched from blood (not recorded which). The source is a middle-aged man with acute COVID-19.

V and J are TRBV3-1 (or the pseudogene TRBV3-2) and TRBJ1-1; unclear D gene. V lost 3 bases and J lost 5, with 10 bases in between. CDR1 and CDR2 from the germline V gene are LGHDT and YNNKEL (reference sequence). The CDR3 consists of 13 residues. DNA of the CDR3: TGTGCCAGCAGCCACGGGGAATCTACTGAAGCTTTCTTT. It codes for CASSHGESTEAFF.

The J gene is TRBJ2-1, the V gene TRBV11-2; the match to TRBD1 covers 7 bases. Germline V gene lookup returns CDR1 SGHAT and CDR2 FQNNGV. Trimming took 5 bases from V and 7 from J; bases not matched to a gene: 5. The CDR3 has 13 amino acids. As DNA, the CDR3 is TGTGCCAGCAGCCGACAGGGTAGTAATGAGCAGTTCTTC. Translating it yields CASSRQGSNEQFF.

The V gene is TRBV7-2, the J gene TRBJ2-2; 8 bases are a match to TRBD2. V trimming: 5 bases; J trimming: 2 bases; junction bases outside the gene matches: 1. The CDR3 has 14 amino acids. From germline, CDR1 is SGHTA and CDR2 FQGNSA. The CDR3 here is CASSTSGNTGELFF. The CDR3 nucleotides read TGTGCCAGCAGCACTAGCGGTAACACCGGGGAGCTGTTTTTT. Filled out from reference TRBV7-2 and TRBJ2-2, the complete variable domain reads GAGVSQSPSNKVTEKGKDVELRCDPISGHTALYWYRQSLGQGLEFLIYFQGNSAPDKSGLPSDRFSAERTGGSVSTLTIQRTQQEDSAVYLCASSTSGNTGELFFGEGSRLTVL.

Remarks on this clone: This may be a read error, as it is one base from a much larger clone. Distinct nucleotide sequences in the sample also encode this CDR3. This sequence joins TRBV7-3 and TRBJ2-2; TRBD1 might be the D (6 bases). The V gene's germline CDR1 is SGHTA and CDR2 FQGTGA. The CDR3 length is 15 residues. V was cut by 0 bases and J by 6 bases, with 11 bases left in between. This CDR3 reads CASSLTGGRAGELFF. CDR3 coding DNA: TGTGCCAGCAGCTTAACAGGGGGTCGGGCCGGGGAGCTGTTTTTT.

The V gene is TRBV28, the J gene TRBJ2-7; D unresolved. V was pared by 6 bases and J by 3 bases, with 18 bases between. Germline CDR1 is MDHEN and CDR2 is SYDVKM. The CDR3 has 15 amino acids. CDR3 sequence reads: CASSHSRGTRYEQYF. In DNA, the CDR3 is TGTGCCAGCAGCCATTCCCGTGGCACCCGCTACGAGCAGTACTTC.

The rearrangement links TRBV5-6 to TRBJ2-4; D is perhaps TRBD2 (7 bases). The V gene's germline CDR1 is SGHDT and CDR2 YYEEEE. Trimming left V 0 bases short and J 1 base short, with 11 bases between. This CDR3 is built from 16 residues. The CDR3 DNA follows: TGTGCCAGCAGCTTGGCCGCGGGGGCGGCCAAAAACATTCAGTACTTC. Its protein is CASSLAAGAAKNIQYF.

This clone was recorded a few times. The J gene is TRBJ1-6, the V gene TRBV9; D ambiguous. Trimming shortened V by 4 bases and J by 2 bases, and 10 bases separated the two germline ends. Germline CDR1 SGDLS, CDR2 YYNGEE. This CDR3 has 15 amino acids. The CDR3 here is CASSPLQTYNSPLHF. The CDR3 DNA is TGTGCCAGCAGCCCCCTCCAGACCTATAATTCACCCCTCCACTTT.

This chain connects TRBV14 to TRBJ1-1, with D unclear. V was cut by 2 bases and J by 6 bases, with 13 bases left in between. Germline assignment: CDR1 SGHDN and CDR2 FVKESK. The length of the CDR3 is 14 residues. CDR3 in amino acids: CASSQPRAGAEAFF. Written as DNA, the CDR3 is TGTGCCAGCAGCCAACCCCGGGCCGGGGCTGAAGCTTTCTTT.

The rearrangement joins TRBV2 to TRBJ1-5; TRBD1 matches at 10 bases. Germline CDR1 reads SNHLY; CDR2 reads FYNNEI. Unmatched junction bases numbered 7, after V lost 8 bases and J lost 3 bases. This CDR3 comprises 15 residues. CDR3 DNA sequence: TGTGCCAGCGGCTGGGGACAGGGGAACAATCAGCCCCAGCATTTT. Its protein is CASGWGQGNNQPQHF.

V is TRBV5-4 and J is TRBJ1-2, with 9 bases lining up with TRBD1. The ends lost 0 bases at V and 7 bases at J; junction bases unmatched: 7. Germline lookup yields CDR1 SGHNT and CDR2 YYREEE (reference sequence). The CDR3 is 15 amino acids. CDR3 residues: CASSLAPGTGFGYTF. Here the CDR3 DNA reads TGTGCCAGCAGCTTGGCCCCCGGGACAGGGTTTGGCTACACCTTC.

This rearrangement joins TRBV5-8 to TRBJ2-7; D call uncertain. The CDR3 runs 12 residues. V was shortened by 5 bases and J by 6 bases, with 12 bases between the two germline ends. Per the germline V gene, CDR1 is SGHTS and CDR2 is YDEGEE. CDR3 coding DNA: TGTGCCAGCAGTCGGAGATTAGCCGAGCAGTACTTC. Its protein is CASSRRLAEQYF.

This chain uses TRBV30 with TRBJ2-1; TRBD2 matches at 7 bases. The CDR3 extends over 13 amino acids. J lost 9 bases, V lost 6 bases, and 11 bases had no gene match. In germline, CDR1 is GTSNPN, CDR2 SVGIG (reference sequence). The CDR3 coding sequence is TGTGCCTGCTCATTCGGGACTATGGGTGAGCAGTTCTTC. The encoded protein is CACSFGTMGEQFF.

J is TRBJ1-5 and V is TRBV6-5; 7 nucleotides agree with TRBD1. The CDR3 is made up of 14 amino acids. Germline-derived CDR1 and CDR2 are MNHEY and SVGAGI. V lost 10 bases to trimming and J lost 3 bases; unmatched junction nucleotides: 9. CDR3 residues: CATRDRDYNQPQHF. The DNA of the CDR3 is TGTGCCACCCGGGACAGAGACTACAATCAGCCCCAGCATTTT.

The chain employs TRBV5-6 and TRBJ1-2; 7 bases match TRBD1. This CDR3 region has 15 residues. V lost 4 bases to trimming and J lost 3 bases; unmatched junction nucleotides: 9. Germline V gives CDR1 SGHDT, CDR2 YYEEEE. CDR3 sequence: CASSRDRRWDYGYTF. CDR3 coding DNA: TGTGCCAGCAGCCGGGACAGACGATGGGACTATGGCTACACCTTC.

V usage is TRBV27 and J usage is TRBJ2-1, with D possibly TRBD2 on 6 matching bases. V lost 6 bases to trimming and J lost 3 bases, with 9 bases between them. CDR1 and CDR2 (germline): MNHEY, SMNVEV (reference sequence). The CDR3 is 13 residues long. The CDR3 nucleotides read TGTGCCAGCAGGGAGGGCCACTACAATGAGCAGTTCTTC. Protein product: CASREGHYNEQFF.

The chain employs TRBV5-1 and TRBJ1-4; 7 bases match TRBD1. This CDR3 region has 15 residues. V was pared by 2 bases and J by 3 bases, with 4 bases of the junction left unmatched. CDR1 is SGHRS, CDR2 YFSETQ, per germline. DNA of the CDR3: TGCGCCAGCAGCTTCCAGGGGGATCCTAATGAAAAACTGTTTTTT. It yields the protein CASSFQGDPNEKLFF. Variable domain in full (rest from reference TRBV5-1 and TRBJ1-4): KAGVTQTPRYLIKTRGQQVTLSCSPISGHRSVSWYQQTPGQGLQFLFEYFSETQRNKGNFPGRFSGRQFSNSRSEMNVSTLELGDSALYLCASSFQGDPNEKLFFGSGTQLSVL.

This clone showed up just a few times. V and J are TRBV29-1 and TRBJ2-7, with 14 positions matching TRBD2. This CDR3 spans 15 amino acids. V lost 4 bases to trimming and J lost 2 bases; unmatched junction nucleotides: 4. Germline V lookup: CDR1 SQVTM, CDR2 ANQGSEA. CDR3 nucleotide sequence: TGCAGCGTTGGGGGACTAGCGGGAGAACCCTACGAGCAGTACTTC. It codes for CSVGGLAGEPYEQYF.

The chain employs TRBV27 and TRBJ1-3; TRBD1 aligns across 7 bases. The J segment lost 4 bases and the V segment lost 5 bases, leaving 5 bases of the junction unmatched. This CDR3 is 14 amino acids long. Germline V gene data show CDR1 as MNHEY and CDR2 as SMNVEV (reference sequence). The CDR3 is CASSKTGVGNTIYF. CDR3 sequence (DNA): TGTGCCAGCAGTAAAACAGGGGTCGGAAACACCATATATTTT.

This clone was picked up a small number of times. The chain combines TRBV28 with TRBJ2-1; D may be TRBD2 (5 bases). CDR1 MDHEN and CDR2 SYDVKM come from the germline V gene. Trimming stripped 2 bases from V and 8 bases from J, with 13 bases between. The CDR3 consists of 14 residues. The CDR3 sequence is CASSLVGAKYEQFF. Here the CDR3 DNA reads TGTGCCAGCAGTTTAGTGGGAGCAAAGTATGAGCAGTTCTTC.

The J gene is TRBJ2-7, the V gene TRBV13, with a possible D match to TRBD1 (5 bases). Germline-derived CDR1 and CDR2 are PRHDT and FYEKMQ (reference sequence). V lost 5 bases to trimming and J lost 3 bases, with 11 bases between them. This CDR3 has 13 residues. The CDR3 nucleotides are TGTGCCAGCAGCAGAGGAGACAGCTACGAGCAGTACTTC. Its protein product is CASSRGDSYEQYF.

The CDR3 spells CATSDGQGPESQPQHF. In DNA, the CDR3 is TGTGCCACCAGTGATGGACAGGGACCTGAGAGTCAGCCCCAGCATTTT. The V gene is TRBV24-1, the J gene TRBJ1-5, with 8 bases lining up with TRBD1. V lost 3 bases, J lost 6 bases, and 9 bases stayed unmatched. The CDR3 covers 16 residues. Germline CDR1 is KGHDR and CDR2 is SFDVKD.

V and J are TRBV7-9 and TRBJ2-5, with TRBD2 matching 9 bases. The CDR3 is 16 amino acids. V was pared by 5 bases and J by 7 bases, with 14 bases of the junction left unmatched. CDR1 is SEHNR, CDR2 FQNEAQ, per germline (reference sequence). The CDR3: CASSPSGTNLAGTQYF. The CDR3 DNA reads as TGTGCCAGCAGCCCTAGCGGGACAAACCTGGCCGGGACCCAGTACTTC.

The J gene is TRBJ2-1, the V gene TRBV18, with D hard to call. The CDR3 spans 15 residues. Germline V gene data show CDR1 as KGHSH and CDR2 as LQKENI. Between the trimmed V and J ends, which lost 0 bases and 1 base, there was a span of 7 bases. As DNA, the CDR3 is TGTGCCAGCTCACCACCTAGTCGGTCCTACAATGAGCAGTTCTTC. Translating gives CASSPPSRSYNEQFF.

The chain combines TRBV5-1 with TRBJ2-7; 8 nucleotides match TRBD1. The CDR3 spans 14 residues. After removal of 4 bases from V and 2 bases from J, the junction contained 5 bases not matched to a gene. CDR1 is SGHRS, CDR2 YFSETQ, per germline. The CDR3 loop is CASSPTGAPYEQYF. CDR3 DNA sequence: TGCGCCAGCAGCCCGACAGGGGCCCCCTACGAGCAGTACTTC.

CDR3 in amino acids: CASSPAATGGREQYF. For the CDR3, the DNA is TGTGCCAGCAGCCCCGCGGCGACAGGGGGTCGCGAGCAGTACTTC. V gene TRBV21-1 combines with J gene TRBJ2-7; TRBD1 is taken as the D call from the table, unchecked against the DNA. TRBV21-1 is given as a pseudogene. The CDR3 is 15 amino acids.